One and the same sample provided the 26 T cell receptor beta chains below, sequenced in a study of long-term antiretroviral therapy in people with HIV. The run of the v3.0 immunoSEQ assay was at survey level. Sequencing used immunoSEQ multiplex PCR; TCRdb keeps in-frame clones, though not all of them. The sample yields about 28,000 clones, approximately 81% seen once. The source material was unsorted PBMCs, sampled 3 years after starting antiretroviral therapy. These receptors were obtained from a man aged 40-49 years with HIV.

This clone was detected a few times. The CDR3 region is CASSPGSGQPQHF. The CDR3, as DNA: TGTGCCAGCTCACCGGGGTCTGGGCAGCCCCAGCATTTT. The V call is TRBV18, the J call TRBJ1-5; D is undetermined. The CDR3 is 13 amino acids. Germline V gene lookup returns CDR1 KGHSH and CDR2 LQKENI. Trimming took off 3 bases at V and 7 bases at J, with 10 bases between the two ends.

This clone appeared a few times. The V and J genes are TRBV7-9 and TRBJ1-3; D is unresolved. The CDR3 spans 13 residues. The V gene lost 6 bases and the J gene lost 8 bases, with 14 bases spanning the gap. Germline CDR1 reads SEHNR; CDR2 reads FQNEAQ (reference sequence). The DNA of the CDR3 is TGTGCCAGCAGTCGACCTCCGGAAGACACCATATATTTT. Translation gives CASSRPPEDTIYF.

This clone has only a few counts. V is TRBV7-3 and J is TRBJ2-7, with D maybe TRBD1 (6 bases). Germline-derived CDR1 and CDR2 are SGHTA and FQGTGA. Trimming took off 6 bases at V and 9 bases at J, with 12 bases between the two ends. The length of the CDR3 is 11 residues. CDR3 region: CASSYRVGQYF. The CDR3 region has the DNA TGTGCCAGCAGTTACAGGGTTGGGCAGTACTTC.

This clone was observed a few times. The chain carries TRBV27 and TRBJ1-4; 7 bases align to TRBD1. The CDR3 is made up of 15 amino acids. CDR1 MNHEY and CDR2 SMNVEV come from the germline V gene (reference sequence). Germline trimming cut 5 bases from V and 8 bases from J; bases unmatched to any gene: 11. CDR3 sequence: CASSKEQGPGEKLFF. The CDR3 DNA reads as TGTGCCAGCAGTAAAGAACAGGGGCCTGGGGAAAAACTGTTTTTT. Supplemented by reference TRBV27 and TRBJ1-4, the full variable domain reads EAQVTQNPRYLITVTGKKLTVTCSQNMNHEYMSWYRQDPGLGLRQIYYSMNVEVTDKGDVPEGYKVSRKEKRNFPLILESPSPNQTSLYFCASSKEQGPGEKLFFGSGTQLSVL.

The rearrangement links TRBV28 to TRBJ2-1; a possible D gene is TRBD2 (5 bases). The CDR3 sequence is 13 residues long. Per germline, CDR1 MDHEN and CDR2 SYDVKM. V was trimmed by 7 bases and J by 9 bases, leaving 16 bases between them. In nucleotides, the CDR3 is TGTGCCAGCACCGAGGGTGGTAGTGGTGAGCAGTTCTTC. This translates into CASTEGGSGEQFF.

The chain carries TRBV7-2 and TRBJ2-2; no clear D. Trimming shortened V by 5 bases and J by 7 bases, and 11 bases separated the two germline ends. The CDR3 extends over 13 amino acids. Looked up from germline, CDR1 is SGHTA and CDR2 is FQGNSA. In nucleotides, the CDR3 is TGTGCCAGCAGCCGTCAATTAGACGGGGAGCTGTTTTTT. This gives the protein CASSRQLDGELFF.

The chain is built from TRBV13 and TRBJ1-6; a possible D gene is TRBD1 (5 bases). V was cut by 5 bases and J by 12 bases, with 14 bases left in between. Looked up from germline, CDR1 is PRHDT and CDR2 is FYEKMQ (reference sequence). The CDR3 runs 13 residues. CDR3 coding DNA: TGTGCCAGCAGCAATGGTGGGGGGGGACCCCTCCACTTT. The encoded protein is CASSNGGGGPLHF.

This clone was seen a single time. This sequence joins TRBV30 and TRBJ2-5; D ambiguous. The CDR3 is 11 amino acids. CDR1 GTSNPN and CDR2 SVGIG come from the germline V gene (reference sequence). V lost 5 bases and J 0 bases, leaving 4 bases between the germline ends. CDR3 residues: CAWGHQETQYF. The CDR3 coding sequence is TGTGCCTGGGGGCACCAAGAGACCCAGTACTTC.

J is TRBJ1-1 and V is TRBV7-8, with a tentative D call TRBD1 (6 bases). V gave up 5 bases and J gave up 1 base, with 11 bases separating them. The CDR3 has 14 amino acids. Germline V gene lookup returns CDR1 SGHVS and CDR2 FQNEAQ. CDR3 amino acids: CASSAPTGNTEAFF. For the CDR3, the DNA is TGTGCCAGCAGCGCCCCGACAGGGAACACTGAAGCTTTCTTT.

The CDR3 DNA reads as TGTGCCACCAGCAGAGGAGGGTTGGACTATGGCTACACCTTC. Its translation: CATSRGGLDYGYTF. This chain connects TRBV15 to TRBJ1-2; D is ambiguous. Trimming left V 1 base short and J 3 bases short, with 9 bases between. This CDR3 spans 14 amino acids. CDR1 and CDR2 from the germline V gene are LNHNV and YYDKDF (reference sequence). The entire variable domain, with the rest obtained from reference TRBV15 and TRBJ1-2, is as follows: DAMVIQNPRYQVTQFGKPVTLSCSQTLNHNVMYWYQQKSSQAPKLLFHYYDKDFNNEADTPDNFQSRRPNTSFCFLDIRSPGLGDTAMYLCATSRGGLDYGYTFGSGTRLTVV.

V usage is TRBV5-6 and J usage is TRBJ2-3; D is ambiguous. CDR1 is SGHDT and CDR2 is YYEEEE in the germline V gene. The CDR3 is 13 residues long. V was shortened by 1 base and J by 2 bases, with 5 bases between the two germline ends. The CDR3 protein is CASSLSLTDTQYF. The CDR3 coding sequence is TGTGCCAGCAGCTTGTCCCTCACAGATACGCAGTATTTT.

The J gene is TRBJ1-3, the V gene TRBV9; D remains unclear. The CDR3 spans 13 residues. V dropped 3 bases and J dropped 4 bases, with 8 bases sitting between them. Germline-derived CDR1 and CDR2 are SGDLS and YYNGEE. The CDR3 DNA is TGTGCCAGCAGCGGGATCGGGGGAAACACCATATATTTT. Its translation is CASSGIGGNTIYF.

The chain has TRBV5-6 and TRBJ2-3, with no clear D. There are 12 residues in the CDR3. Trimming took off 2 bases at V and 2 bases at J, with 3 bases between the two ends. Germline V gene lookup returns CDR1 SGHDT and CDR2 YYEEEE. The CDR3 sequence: CASSLITDTQYF. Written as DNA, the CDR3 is TGTGCCAGCAGCTTAATCACAGATACGCAGTATTTT.

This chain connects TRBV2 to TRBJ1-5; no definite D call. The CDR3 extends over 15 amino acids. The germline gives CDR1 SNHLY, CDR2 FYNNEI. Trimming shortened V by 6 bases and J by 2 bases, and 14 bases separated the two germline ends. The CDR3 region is CASRANGLGNQPQHF. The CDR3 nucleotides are TGTGCCAGCAGGGCAAACGGTTTAGGCAATCAGCCCCAGCATTTT.

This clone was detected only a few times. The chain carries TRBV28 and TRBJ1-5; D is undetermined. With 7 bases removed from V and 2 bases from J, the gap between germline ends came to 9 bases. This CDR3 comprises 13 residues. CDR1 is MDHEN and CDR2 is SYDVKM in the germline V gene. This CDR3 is CASTNSRNQPQHF. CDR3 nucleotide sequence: TGTGCCAGCACAAACTCACGCAATCAGCCCCAGCATTTT.

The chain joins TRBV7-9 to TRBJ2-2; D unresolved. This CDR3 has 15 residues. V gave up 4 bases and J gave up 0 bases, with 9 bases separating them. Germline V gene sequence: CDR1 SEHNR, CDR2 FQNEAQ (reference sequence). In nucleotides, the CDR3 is TGTGCCAGCAGCTCGCTGGGGACGAACACCGGGGAGCTGTTTTTT. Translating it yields CASSSLGTNTGELFF.

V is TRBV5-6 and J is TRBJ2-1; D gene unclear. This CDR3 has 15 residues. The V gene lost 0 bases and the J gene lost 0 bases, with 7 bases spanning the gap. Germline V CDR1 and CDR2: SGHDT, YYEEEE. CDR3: CASSLGHNSYNEQFF. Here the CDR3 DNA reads TGTGCCAGCAGCTTGGGCCATAACTCCTACAATGAGCAGTTCTTC.

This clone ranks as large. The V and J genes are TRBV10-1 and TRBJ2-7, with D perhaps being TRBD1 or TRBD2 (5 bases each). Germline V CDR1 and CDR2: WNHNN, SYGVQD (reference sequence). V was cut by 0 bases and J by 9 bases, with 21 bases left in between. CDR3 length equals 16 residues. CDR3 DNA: TGCGCCAGCAGTGAGTCGGTGGTTCCGGGGCCGGGCGGGCAGTACTTC. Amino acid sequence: CASSESVVPGPGGQYF.

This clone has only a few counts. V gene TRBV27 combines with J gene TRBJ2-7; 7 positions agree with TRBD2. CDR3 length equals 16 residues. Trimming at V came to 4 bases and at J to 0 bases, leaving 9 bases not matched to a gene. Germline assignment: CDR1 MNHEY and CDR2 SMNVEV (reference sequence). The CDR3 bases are TGTGCCAGCAGTTCCCAAGTAGCGGGCCGCTCCTACGAGCAGTACTTC. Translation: CASSSQVAGRSYEQYF.

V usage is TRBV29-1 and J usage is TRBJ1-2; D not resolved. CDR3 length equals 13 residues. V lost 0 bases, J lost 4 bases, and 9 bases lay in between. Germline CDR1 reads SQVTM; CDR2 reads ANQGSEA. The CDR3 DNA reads TGCAGCGTTGAAGATCCGGGAGTCTATGGCTACACCTTC. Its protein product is CSVEDPGVYGYTF.

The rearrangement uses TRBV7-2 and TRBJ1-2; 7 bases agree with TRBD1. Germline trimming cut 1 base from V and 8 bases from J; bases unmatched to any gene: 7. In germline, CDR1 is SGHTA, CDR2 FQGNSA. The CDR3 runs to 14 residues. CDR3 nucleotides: TGTGCCAGCAGCTTAGGGGCAGGGGGTAAAGGCTACACCTTC. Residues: CASSLGAGGKGYTF. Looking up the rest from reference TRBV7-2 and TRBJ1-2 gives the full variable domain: GAGVSQSPSNKVTEKGKDVELRCDPISGHTALYWYRQSLGQGLEFLIYFQGNSAPDKSGLPSDRFSAERTGGSVSTLTIQRTQQEDSAVYLCASSLGAGGKGYTFGSGTRLTVV.

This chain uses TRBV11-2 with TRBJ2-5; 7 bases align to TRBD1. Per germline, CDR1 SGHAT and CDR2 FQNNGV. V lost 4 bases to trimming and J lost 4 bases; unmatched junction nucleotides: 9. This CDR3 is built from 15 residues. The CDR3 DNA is TGTGCCAGCAGCTGGGGGACAGTCAGCACAGAGACCCAGTACTTC. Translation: CASSWGTVSTETQYF.

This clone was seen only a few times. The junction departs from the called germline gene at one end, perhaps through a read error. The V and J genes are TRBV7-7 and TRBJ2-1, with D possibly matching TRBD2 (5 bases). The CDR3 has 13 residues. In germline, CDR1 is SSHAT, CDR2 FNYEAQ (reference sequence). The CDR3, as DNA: TGTGCTAGCAGCTTAGAATCGGGGAAGTTTCGGTTCTTC. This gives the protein CASSLESGKFRFF.

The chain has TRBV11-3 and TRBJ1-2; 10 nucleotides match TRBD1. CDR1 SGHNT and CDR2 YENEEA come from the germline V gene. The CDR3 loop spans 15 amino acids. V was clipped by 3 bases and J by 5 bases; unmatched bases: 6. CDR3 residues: CASSFPGQGYYGYTF. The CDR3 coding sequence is TGTGCCAGCAGCTTCCCGGGACAGGGGTATTATGGCTACACCTTC.

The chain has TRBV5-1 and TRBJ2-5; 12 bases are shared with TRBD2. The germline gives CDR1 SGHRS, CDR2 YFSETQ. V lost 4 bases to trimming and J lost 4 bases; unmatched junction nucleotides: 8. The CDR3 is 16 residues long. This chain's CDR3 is CASSTGTSGLGETQYF. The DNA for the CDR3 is TGCGCCAGCAGCACCGGGACTAGCGGGTTGGGAGAGACCCAGTACTTC.

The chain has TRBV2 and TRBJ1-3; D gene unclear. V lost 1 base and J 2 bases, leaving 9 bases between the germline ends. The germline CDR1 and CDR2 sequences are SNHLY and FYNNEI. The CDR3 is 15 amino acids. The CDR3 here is CASSEDGVPGNTIYF. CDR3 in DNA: TGTGCCAGCAGTGAAGACGGAGTTCCTGGAAACACCATATATTTT.